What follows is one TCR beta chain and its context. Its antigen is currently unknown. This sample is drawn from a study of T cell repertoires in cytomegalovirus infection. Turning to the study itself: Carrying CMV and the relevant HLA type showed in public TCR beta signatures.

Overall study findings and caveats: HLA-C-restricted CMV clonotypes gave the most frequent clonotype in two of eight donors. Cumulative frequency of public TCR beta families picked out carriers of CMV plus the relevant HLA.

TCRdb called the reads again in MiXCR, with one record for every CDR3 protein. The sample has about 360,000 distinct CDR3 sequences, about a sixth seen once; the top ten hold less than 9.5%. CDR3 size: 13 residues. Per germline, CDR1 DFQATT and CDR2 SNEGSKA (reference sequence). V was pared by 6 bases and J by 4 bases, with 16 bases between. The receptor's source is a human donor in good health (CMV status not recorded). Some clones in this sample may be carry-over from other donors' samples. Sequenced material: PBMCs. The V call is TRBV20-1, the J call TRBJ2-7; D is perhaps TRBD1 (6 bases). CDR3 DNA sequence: TGCAGTGCCCGAGGGGGAATTGGATACGAGCAGTACTTC. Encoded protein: CSARGGIGYEQYF.